Each of the 29 T cell receptor beta chains below was sequenced from the same sample in a study of shared clonotypes between healthy human individuals. Produced via immunoSEQ multiplex PCR; TCRdb's table is partial and in-frame only. The data show some 350,000 clones, with 74% seen just once and around a tenth held by the top ten. Sequenced input: memory CD4+ T cells sorted from blood. Subset meaning: CD45RA-negative fraction. These receptors were taken from a man in his thirties or forties in good health.

This clone occurred once. The chain is built from TRBV29-1 and TRBJ2-5; D is perhaps TRBD2 (6 bases). This CDR3 contains 13 residues. V lost 6 bases and J lost 2, with 13 bases in between. From germline, CDR1 is SQVTM and CDR2 ANQGSEA. The CDR3 DNA follows: TGCAGCGTACGCCGGGACTCGCAAGAGACCCAGTACTTC. This sequence encodes CSVRRDSQETQYF.

Here the CDR3 DNA reads TGTGCCAGCTCGGGAAGCCCCCAAGAGACCCAGTACTTC. It codes for CASSGSPQETQYF. The J gene is TRBJ2-5, the V gene TRBV11-3; D may be TRBD2 (5 bases). In germline, CDR1 is SGHNT, CDR2 YENEEA. CDR3 length equals 13 residues. The germline V and J ends were trimmed by 8 bases and 1 base, with 11 bases remaining between them.

V gene TRBV29-1 combines with J gene TRBJ1-1; no definite D call. V was trimmed by 6 bases and J by 4 bases, leaving 12 bases between them. CDR3 size: 12 residues. Germline CDR1 and CDR2: SQVTM and ANQGSEA. CDR3 loop: CSVGWKTTEAFF. Written as DNA, the CDR3 is TGCAGCGTCGGATGGAAGACCACTGAAGCTTTCTTT.

This clone was seen once. The rearrangement links TRBV7-9 to TRBJ2-5, with 9 bases matching TRBD2. The CDR3 sequence is 15 residues long. Germline-derived CDR1 and CDR2 are SEHNR and FQNEAQ (reference sequence). J gave up 7 bases and V 4 bases, and 10 bases lay outside the gene matches. The CDR3 region has the DNA TGTGCCAGCAGCTCAGGGACTAGCAGAGATTTGACCCAGTACTTC. Amino acids: CASSSGTSRDLTQYF. Together with reference TRBV7-9 and TRBJ2-5, the CDR3 gives the full variable domain: DTGVSQNPRHKITKRGQNVTFRCDPISEHNRLYWYRQTLGQGPEFLTYFQNEAQLEKSRLLSDRFSAERPKGSFSTLEIQRTEQGDSAMYLCASSSGTSRDLTQYFGPGTRLLVL.

V usage is TRBV6-6 and J usage is TRBJ1-5; D is unresolved. CDR1 and CDR2 from the germline V gene are MNHNY and SVGAGI (reference sequence). The CDR3 runs 16 residues. Trimming shortened V by 4 bases and J by 7 bases, and 20 bases separated the two germline ends. The DNA for the CDR3 is TGTGCCAGCAGTTCCCACCGGGCGATAACGGGGCAGCCCCAGCATTTT. Translating gives CASSSHRAITGQPQHF.

The gene calls are TRBV19 and TRBJ1-4; D perhaps matches TRBD1 (5 bases). Looked up from germline, CDR1 is LNHDA and CDR2 is SQIVND (reference sequence). There are 13 residues in the CDR3. V lost 8 bases and J lost 10, with 17 bases in between. In DNA form, the CDR3 reads TGTGCCAGTTGGGACGACGGTAGAGGAAAACTGTTTTTT. Translated, it gives CASWDDGRGKLFF.

This clone was seen a handful of times. The chain uses TRBV6-1 and TRBJ1-2, with D hard to call. Looked up from germline, CDR1 is MNHNS and CDR2 is SASEGT. The CDR3 totals 14 residues. The V gene lost 3 bases and the J gene lost 4 bases, with 12 bases spanning the gap. The CDR3 region has the DNA TGTGCCAGCAGTGATCTCAGAAGAAGCTATGGCTACACCTTC. Its protein is CASSDLRRSYGYTF.

The chain joins TRBV18 to TRBJ1-2; perhaps TRBD1 as D (5 bases). The CDR3 runs 14 residues. With 4 bases removed from V and 4 bases from J, the gap between germline ends came to 13 bases. The germline CDR1 and CDR2 sequences are KGHSH and LQKENI. The CDR3 is CASSRGGFFYGYTF. The CDR3 DNA reads TGTGCCAGCTCACGCGGGGGGTTCTTCTATGGCTACACCTTC.

The chain is built from TRBV19 and TRBJ1-5; TRBD1 matches 7 bases. Per germline, CDR1 LNHDA and CDR2 SQIVND (reference sequence). V shed 7 bases, J shed 3 bases, and the junction held 9 bases outside the gene matches. This CDR3 region has 15 residues. The CDR3 bases are TGTGCCAGTAACTCTCCGGGACAGCTCAATCAGCCCCAGCATTTT. Amino acid sequence: CASNSPGQLNQPQHF.

This clone was seen repeatedly, ten times or more. This sequence joins TRBV2 and TRBJ1-4; D gene uncertain. This CDR3 has 15 residues. V shed 3 bases and J shed 4 bases, with 12 bases lying between them. Germline-derived CDR1 and CDR2 are SNHLY and FYNNEI. The CDR3 spells CASSELRGDNEKLFF. In DNA form, the CDR3 reads TGTGCCAGCAGTGAGTTAAGAGGAGATAATGAAAAACTGTTTTTT.

This clone showed up just a few times. V usage is TRBV11-2 and J usage is TRBJ2-2; D is ambiguous. Germline V gene data show CDR1 as SGHAT and CDR2 as FQNNGV. V was cut by 1 base and J by 6 bases, with 9 bases left in between. The CDR3 has 14 amino acids. CDR3 amino acids: CASSLVSGAGELFF. The CDR3 DNA follows: TGTGCCAGCAGCTTAGTCTCGGGCGCCGGGGAGCTGTTTTTT.

The V gene is TRBV6-6, the J gene TRBJ2-1, with a weak D call TRBD2 (6 bases). Trimming removed 6 bases from V and 2 bases from J, with 17 bases in between. Germline V CDR1 and CDR2: MNHNY, SVGAGI (reference sequence). CDR3 length: 16 residues. As DNA, the CDR3 is TGTGCCAGCAGGGGACTGATATCACCAACCTACAATGAGCAGTTCTTC. It encodes CASRGLISPTYNEQFF.

The rearrangement uses TRBV2 and TRBJ2-5; the D is unclear. The CDR3 contains 12 residues. The germline V gene has CDR1 SNHLY and CDR2 FYNNEI. Trimming left V 0 bases short and J 13 bases short, with 12 bases between. CDR3 loop: CASSEAETPGYF. The DNA for the CDR3 is TGTGCCAGCAGTGAAGCAGAGACCCCGGGGTACTTC.

This sequence joins TRBV28 and TRBJ1-5, with D perhaps TRBD1 (6 bases). With 5 bases removed from V and 6 bases from J, the gap between germline ends came to 17 bases. The germline V gene has CDR1 MDHEN and CDR2 SYDVKM. The CDR3 contains 15 residues. CDR3 sequence: CASSLQGGQGQPQHF. The CDR3 DNA is TGTGCCAGCAGTCTACAGGGAGGGCAGGGTCAGCCCCAGCATTTT.

The CDR3 region is CASTRSSGNNEQFF. In DNA form, the CDR3 reads TGTGCCAGCACTCGGTCTAGCGGGAACAATGAGCAGTTCTTC. The chain joins TRBV9 to TRBJ2-1; 9 positions agree with TRBD2. Germline values: CDR1 SGDLS, CDR2 YYNGEE. The CDR3 has 14 residues. V gave up 6 bases and J gave up 5 bases; unmatched junction bases: 6.

Concerning this clone itself: This may be a read error, as it is one base from a much larger clone. Here the CDR3 reads CASSASNTGELFF. CDR3 in DNA: TGTGCCAGCAGTGCCTCGAACACCGGGGAGCTGTTTTTT. J is TRBJ2-2 and V is TRBV27; D gene unclear. V shed 5 bases and J shed 0 bases, with 4 bases lying between them. The germline gives CDR1 MNHEY, CDR2 SMNVEV (reference sequence). This CDR3 spans 13 amino acids.

The chain uses TRBV5-4 and TRBJ2-1, with 8 nucleotides matching TRBD2. Looked up from germline, CDR1 is SGHNT and CDR2 is YYREEE (reference sequence). V lost 6 bases, J lost 0 bases, and 14 bases stayed unmatched. The CDR3 loop spans 18 amino acids. CDR3 loop: CASTRGGRAGHSYNEQFF. The CDR3 DNA reads TGTGCCAGCACCCGGGGGGGCCGAGCGGGCCACTCCTACAATGAGCAGTTCTTC.

Only a few counts were recorded for this clone. The CDR3 region is CASRRGQSYEQYF. Here the CDR3 DNA reads TGTGCCAGCAGACGCGGACAGTCCTACGAGCAGTACTTC. The chain is built from TRBV28 and TRBJ2-7; TRBD1 might be the D (6 bases). The CDR3 spans 13 residues. Germline V gene lookup returns CDR1 MDHEN and CDR2 SYDVKM. The V and J ends lost 6 bases and 1 base respectively, with 10 bases between them.

This clone was observed a few times. Other DNA sequences in the sample encode the same CDR3. The CDR3: CASSPGRETQYF. The DNA for the CDR3 is TGTGCCAGCAGCCCGGGACGGGAGACCCAGTACTTC. This chain connects TRBV7-9 to TRBJ2-5, with D perhaps matching TRBD1 or TRBD2 (5 bases each). The CDR3 spans 12 residues. Germline CDR1 reads SEHNR; CDR2 reads FQNEAQ (reference sequence). V was shortened by 5 bases and J by 5 bases, with 9 bases between the two germline ends.

As regards this clone: This clone may be a read error of a much larger clone one base away. This chain joins TRBV11-2 and TRBJ2-1; 8 bases are a match to TRBD2. Germline V gene lookup returns CDR1 SGHAT and CDR2 FQNNGV. The length of the CDR3 is 15 residues. The DNA for the CDR3 is TGTGCCAGCAGCTTAGTAAGCGGGAGTAAGAATGGGCAGTTCTTC. Protein: CASSLVSGSKNGQFF.

This clone was recorded at least ten times. In the same sample, other DNA sequences code for this CDR3. The rearrangement links TRBV5-1 to TRBJ2-7, with TRBD1 matching 9 bases. In germline, CDR1 is SGHRS, CDR2 YFSETQ. The CDR3 is made up of 15 amino acids. Trimming cost V 4 bases and J 5 bases; bases outside gene matches: 10. The CDR3 nucleotides are TGCGCCAGCAGCCCCGGGACAGGGTGGGAGCACGAGCAGTACTTC. Residues: CASSPGTGWEHEQYF.

The chain couples TRBV5-4 to TRBJ2-7, with 8 bases aligning to TRBD2. Germline CDR1 is SGHNT and CDR2 is YYREEE (reference sequence). Trimming cost V 6 bases and J 0 bases; bases outside gene matches: 2. The length of the CDR3 is 13 residues. The CDR3 reads CASKSGSSYEQYF. The CDR3 coding sequence is TGTGCCAGCAAGAGCGGGAGCTCCTACGAGCAGTACTTC.

The rearrangement links TRBV5-4 to TRBJ2-1; maybe TRBD1 (5 bases). Germline lookup yields CDR1 SGHNT and CDR2 YYREEE (reference sequence). Trimming removed 0 bases at V and 3 bases at J, with 13 bases between. The CDR3 runs 16 residues. CDR3 amino acids: CASSLGGRSDYNEQFF. CDR3 DNA sequence: TGTGCCAGCAGCTTGGGGGGCCGGAGCGACTACAATGAGCAGTTCTTC.

This clone has just one count. This chain uses TRBV10-3 with TRBJ2-1, with a weak D call TRBD1 (5 bases). The CDR3 covers 12 residues. The germline CDR1 and CDR2 sequences are ENHRY and SYGVKD. Trimming took 6 bases from V and 7 from J, leaving 10 bases between them. The CDR3 loop is CAIRDKSNEQFF. The CDR3 DNA reads TGTGCCATCAGGGACAAATCTAATGAGCAGTTCTTC.

This clone was seen a handful of times. The chain uses TRBV2 and TRBJ2-5; the D call may be TRBD1 or TRBD2 (5 bases each). The CDR3 spans 14 residues. From germline, CDR1 is SNHLY and CDR2 FYNNEI. Between the trimmed V and J ends, which lost 6 bases and 3 bases, there was a span of 14 bases. The CDR3 nucleotides read TGTGCCAGCAGGATGAGAGGGACGAAAGAGACCCAGTACTTC. It codes for CASRMRGTKETQYF.

This clone came up a few times. This same CDR3 is encoded by further DNA sequences in the sample. This chain connects TRBV5-1 to TRBJ1-2; D gene ambiguous. Trimming took 0 bases from V and 8 from J, leaving 8 bases between them. In germline, CDR1 is SGHRS, CDR2 YFSETQ. The CDR3 runs 12 residues. The CDR3 DNA sequence: TGCGCCAGCAGCTTGGAGGGCGCAGGCTACACCTTC. Its protein is CASSLEGAGYTF. The full variable domain, completed using reference TRBV5-1 and TRBJ1-2, is KAGVTQTPRYLIKTRGQQVTLSCSPISGHRSVSWYQQTPGQGLQFLFEYFSETQRNKGNFPGRFSGRQFSNSRSEMNVSTLELGDSALYLCASSLEGAGYTFGSGTRLTVV.

This clone was detected a few times. CDR3 sequence: CASKGRGSHTEAFF. CDR3 DNA: TGTGCCAGTAAGGGGCGAGGGAGTCACACTGAAGCTTTCTTT. This chain uses TRBV19 with TRBJ1-1, with D possibly being TRBD1 (5 bases). V lost 7 bases to trimming and J lost 3 bases, with 15 bases between them. This CDR3 has 14 residues. Germline lookup yields CDR1 LNHDA and CDR2 SQIVND (reference sequence).

This chain uses TRBV6-1 with TRBJ2-5; 9 positions agree with TRBD1. Per germline, CDR1 MNHNS and CDR2 SASEGT. Trimming removed 6 bases from V and 7 bases from J; junction bases left unmatched: 6. This CDR3 is 13 amino acids long. Here the CDR3 reads CASRRTGAGTQYF. As DNA, the CDR3 is TGTGCCAGCAGGCGGACAGGGGCGGGGACCCAGTACTTC.

This chain connects TRBV2 to TRBJ1-5, with D unclear. V was shortened by 6 bases and J by 4 bases, with 10 bases between the two germline ends. The CDR3 totals 13 residues. Germline lookup yields CDR1 SNHLY and CDR2 FYNNEI. The CDR3 protein is CASRRDPNQPQHF. The CDR3 DNA follows: TGTGCCAGCAGGAGGGATCCGAATCAGCCCCAGCATTTT. Based on the CDR3 plus reference TRBV2 and TRBJ1-5, the full variable domain is EPEVTQTPSHQVTQMGQEVILRCVPISNHLYFYWYRQILGQKVEFLVSFYNNEISEKSEIFDDQFSVERPDGSNFTLKIRSTKLEDSAMYFCASRRDPNQPQHFGDGTRLSIL.